This T cell receptor beta chain is from a study of T cell repertoires in cytomegalovirus infection. Each CDR3 protein is one row after TCRdb ran MiXCR on the reads. In the table there are roughly 570,000 distinct CDR3 sequences, 35% to 50% of which are singletons. A note on this clonotype: The antigen remains unidentified.

The study, taken as a whole, reports: Clonotype analysis showed dominance of the ex vivo response by HLA-C-restricted CMV-specific TCR beta clonotypes. Cumulative frequency (of public TCR beta family members) identified carriers of CMV plus the relevant HLA.

This specimen consisted of cultured PBMCs, obtained from culture after CMV antigen stimulation. The origin of this receptor is a human donor in good health (CMV status not recorded). Some clones in this sample may be carry-over from other donors' samples.

The CDR3, as DNA: TGCAGTGCTAGGCTGGTTCGTGAGCAGTTCTTC. It codes for CSARLVREQFF. This sequence joins TRBV20-1 and TRBJ2-1; D is undetermined. This CDR3 spans 11 amino acids. Trimming removed 3 bases from V and 9 bases from J, with 9 bases in between. CDR1 DFQATT and CDR2 SNEGSKA come from the germline V gene (reference sequence).